The 24 T cell receptor beta chains presented below share a single source sample, sequenced in a study of blood T cell repertoires in COVID-19. The data were produced by immunoSEQ multiplex PCR, yet TCRdb's version contains in-frame clones alone and is incomplete. This table holds 230,000 or so clones, just over 85% found once. Sample: PBMCs or T cells enriched from blood (not recorded which). The source is a woman between 45 and 60 years old with acute COVID-19.

The genes are TRBV4-1 and TRBJ2-1; D gene unclear. Germline V lookup: CDR1 MGHRA, CDR2 YSYEKL. CDR3 size: 14 residues. Trimming stripped 3 bases from V and 4 bases from J, with 10 bases between. CDR3 DNA: TGCGCCAGCAGCCACGGCAGGCGTTACAATGAGCAGTTCTTC. It codes for CASSHGRRYNEQFF.

This clone was observed a single time. The rearrangement joins TRBV7-8 to TRBJ2-5, with D unresolved. The germline V and J ends were trimmed by 0 bases and 2 bases, with 10 bases remaining between them. Germline lookup yields CDR1 SGHVS and CDR2 FQNEAQ. This CDR3 is built from 15 residues. CDR3 bases: TGTGCCAGCAGCTTAGCGCTCCTAGAACAAGAGACCCAGTACTTC. It is translated as CASSLALLEQETQYF. The variable domain in full, completed from reference TRBV7-8 and TRBJ2-5, reads GAGVSQSPRYKVAKRGQDVALRCDPISGHVSLFWYQQALGQGPEFLTYFQNEAQLDKSGLPSDRFFAERPEGSVSTLKIQRTQQEDSAVYLCASSLALLEQETQYFGPGTRLLVL.

The CDR3 DNA reads TGTGCCAGCAGCTTAGCGGGAGGAGCCAAAAACATTCAGTACTTC. Translation gives CASSLAGGAKNIQYF. The rearrangement joins TRBV9 to TRBJ2-4, with 10 bases that match TRBD2. CDR3 length: 15 amino acids. V was pared by 4 bases and J by 0 bases, with 1 base of the junction left unmatched. Germline values: CDR1 SGDLS, CDR2 YYNGEE.

CDR3 bases: TGTGCCAGCAGCAAGGCGGGGGGCACAGATACGCAGTATTTT. Translation: CASSKAGGTDTQYF. The V call is TRBV5-6, the J call TRBJ2-3; 7 bases agree with TRBD2. The CDR3 sequence is 14 residues long. CDR1 is SGHDT and CDR2 is YYEEEE in the germline V gene. Germline trimming cut 4 bases from V and 1 base from J; bases unmatched to any gene: 3.

This chain joins TRBV10-3 and TRBJ1-2, with D possibly TRBD1 on 5 matching bases. The CDR3 has 14 amino acids. The V end was cut by 3 bases, the J end by 6 bases, with 14 bases between. The V gene's germline CDR1 is ENHRY and CDR2 SYGVKD. The CDR3 reads CAISDQGRKDGYTF. The CDR3 DNA follows: TGTGCCATCAGTGACCAGGGTAGAAAGGATGGCTACACCTTC.

The rearrangement joins TRBV6-5 to TRBJ1-3, with no clear D. This CDR3 comprises 15 residues. V was cut by 5 bases and J by 4 bases, with 15 bases left in between. Germline V gene sequence: CDR1 MNHEY, CDR2 SVGAGI. CDR3 region: CASSPRRERGNTIYF. CDR3 nucleotides: TGTGCCAGCAGTCCCCGGAGGGAGAGAGGAAACACCATATATTTT.

The chain joins TRBV6-1 to TRBJ2-7; 13 bases are a match to TRBD2. The junction had 4 bases not matched to a gene; V was cut back by 4 bases and J by 1 base. Germline CDR1 and CDR2: MNHNS and SASEGT. This CDR3 is 16 amino acids long. CDR3 nucleotides: TGTGCCAGCAGTGGGCGACTAGCGGGAGGATCCTACGAGCAGTACTTC. It codes for CASSGRLAGGSYEQYF.

The CDR3 sequence is CASSLVLGGQPQHF. The CDR3 DNA reads as TGTGCCAGCAGTTTAGTCCTGGGGGGTCAGCCCCAGCATTTT. The rearrangement uses TRBV27 and TRBJ1-5; tentative D call: TRBD1 (5 bases). Per germline, CDR1 MNHEY and CDR2 SMNVEV (reference sequence). The CDR3 is 14 amino acids. Deletions cut 2 bases from V and 6 bases from J, with 11 bases between.

The chain is built from TRBV2 and TRBJ2-1, with D perhaps matching TRBD1 (6 bases). CDR3 length equals 13 residues. Deletions cut 6 bases from V and 4 bases from J, with 10 bases between. Germline V gene data show CDR1 as SNHLY and CDR2 as FYNNEI. DNA for the CDR3: TGTGCCAGCAGGGACAGCCTATACAATGAGCAGTTCTTC. This encodes CASRDSLYNEQFF.

The V gene is TRBV7-9, the J gene TRBJ2-2; D unresolved. Germline values: CDR1 SEHNR, CDR2 FQNEAQ (reference sequence). V lost 6 bases, J lost 0 bases, and 14 bases lay in between. The CDR3 is 16 residues long. The CDR3 here is CASRQPVYANTGELFF. The CDR3 DNA is TGTGCCAGCAGACAGCCCGTGTATGCGAACACCGGGGAGCTGTTTTTT.

V usage is TRBV15 and J usage is TRBJ1-2; D gene unclear. Germline CDR1 is LNHNV and CDR2 is YYDKDF (reference sequence). The CDR3 totals 14 residues. The V end was cut by 5 bases, the J end by 4 bases, with 14 bases between. The CDR3, as DNA: TGTGCCACCAGCGAGGGAGAGGATGTCTATGGCTACACCTTC. The encoded protein is CATSEGEDVYGYTF.

The chain links TRBV7-9 to TRBJ1-3, with D hard to call. The V gene lost 2 bases and the J gene lost 0 bases, with 14 bases spanning the gap. The CDR3 covers 17 residues. Germline V lookup: CDR1 SEHNR, CDR2 FQNEAQ (reference sequence). Written as DNA, the CDR3 is TGTGCCAGCAGCTTAAGGGAGACCTTGTACTCTGGAAACACCATATATTTT. It specifies CASSLRETLYSGNTIYF.

Details on this clone: Other DNA sequences within the sample encode an identical CDR3. The V call is TRBV5-1, the J call TRBJ2-5; the match to TRBD2 covers 11 bases. Per the germline V gene, CDR1 is SGHRS and CDR2 is YFSETQ. The CDR3 is 17 amino acids. The junction had 15 bases not matched to a gene; V was cut back by 3 bases and J by 8 bases. CDR3 bases: TGCGCCAGCAGCTACGCCGCACCCGGGACTAGCGGACGTACCCAGTACTTC. Translated, it gives CASSYAAPGTSGRTQYF.

The chain uses TRBV18 and TRBJ2-7, with TRBD2 as a possible D gene (6 bases). The germline CDR1 and CDR2 sequences are KGHSH and LQKENI. Trimming cost V 3 bases and J 3 bases, with 6 bases left between them. The CDR3 is 12 residues long. CDR3 sequence reads: CASSPGGYEQYF. The CDR3 coding sequence is TGTGCCAGCTCACCGGGAGGCTACGAGCAGTACTTC.

The rearrangement joins TRBV9 to TRBJ2-5; 10 nucleotides align to TRBD2. V trimming: 3 bases; J trimming: 2 bases; junction bases outside the gene matches: 4. The CDR3 covers 15 residues. Germline loops: CDR1 SGDLS, CDR2 YYNGEE. CDR3 amino acids: CASSAGLASQETQYF. CDR3 bases: TGTGCCAGCAGCGCGGGACTAGCGTCGCAAGAGACCCAGTACTTC.

This chain connects TRBV27 to TRBJ1-2; possibly TRBD1 for D (6 bases). The V and J ends lost 5 bases and 8 bases respectively, with 24 bases between them. In germline, CDR1 is MNHEY, CDR2 SMNVEV (reference sequence). The CDR3 runs 16 residues. As DNA, the CDR3 is TGTGCCAGCAGTCCTGAGCCGACAGGTTGGGTTGGAGGCTACACCTTC. Amino acids: CASSPEPTGWVGGYTF.

In this sample, this clone turned up a few times. The chain recombines TRBV30 with TRBJ1-5; tentative D call: TRBD1 (6 bases). The germline V gene encodes CDR1 GTSNPN and CDR2 SVGIG (reference sequence). The V and J ends lost 5 bases and 3 bases respectively, with 14 bases between them. The CDR3 is 14 residues long. In nucleotides, the CDR3 is TGTGCCTGGGGTACAGGGTTCAACAATCAGCCCCAGCATTTT. This encodes CAWGTGFNNQPQHF.

The chain recombines TRBV19 with TRBJ1-1; the match to TRBD1 covers 7 bases. J lost 10 bases, V lost 7 bases, and 9 bases had no gene match. CDR1 is LNHDA, CDR2 SQIVND, per germline (reference sequence). The CDR3 runs to 12 residues. CDR3 DNA: TGTGCCAGTATCATCAGAGGGGGCGTAGCTTTCTTT. This gives the protein CASIIRGGVAFF. The full variable domain, completed using reference TRBV19 and TRBJ1-1, is DGGITQSPKYLFRKEGQNVTLSCEQNLNHDAMYWYRQDPGQGLRLIYYSQIVNDFQKGDIAEGYSVSREKKESFPLTVTSAQKNPTAFYLCASIIRGGVAFFGQGTRLTVV.

The gene calls are TRBV27 and TRBJ2-7; TRBD2 aligns across 10 bases. The germline V gene has CDR1 MNHEY and CDR2 SMNVEV (reference sequence). This CDR3 is 14 amino acids long. The ends lost 6 bases at V and 3 bases at J; junction bases unmatched: 5. CDR3 nucleotide sequence: TGTGCCAGCAGAGGGGGACTAGCGATCTACGAGCAGTACTTC. Protein product: CASRGGLAIYEQYF.

This clone was found many times. The chain links TRBV11-2 to TRBJ1-3; D is perhaps TRBD1 (5 bases). Trimming removed 5 bases from V and 0 bases from J, with 14 bases in between. The CDR3 runs to 16 residues. Germline CDR1 reads SGHAT; CDR2 reads FQNNGV. CDR3 loop: CASSTPDSYSGNTIYF. The CDR3 region has the DNA TGTGCCAGCAGCACTCCTGACAGCTACTCTGGAAACACCATATATTTT.

This rearrangement joins TRBV27 to TRBJ2-7, with 10 bases aligning to TRBD2. This CDR3 is 14 amino acids long. Germline CDR1 reads MNHEY; CDR2 reads SMNVEV (reference sequence). Trimming at V came to 5 bases and at J to 5 bases, leaving 6 bases not matched to a gene. The CDR3 here is CASSPAAGGNEQYF. CDR3 DNA sequence: TGTGCCAGCAGTCCGGCAGCGGGAGGGAACGAGCAGTACTTC.

CDR3 in DNA: TGTGCCAGCAGTTCAAGGTGGGGCTTTCAAGAGACCCAGTACTTC. Its translation: CASSSRWGFQETQYF. This sequence joins TRBV27 and TRBJ2-5; maybe TRBD1 (5 bases). CDR3 length equals 15 residues. Trimming pared 4 bases from V and 2 bases from J, leaving 14 bases between. Germline CDR1 reads MNHEY; CDR2 reads SMNVEV (reference sequence).

This chain connects TRBV28 to TRBJ2-7; tentatively, D is TRBD2 (6 bases). Trimming removed 6 bases from V and 2 bases from J, with 14 bases in between. Germline V gene data show CDR1 as MDHEN and CDR2 as SYDVKM. The CDR3 loop spans 14 amino acids. The CDR3: CASSPPGGTYEQYF. The CDR3 nucleotides are TGTGCCAGCAGCCCTCCCGGGGGTACCTACGAGCAGTACTTC.

The chain links TRBV4-2 to TRBJ2-7, with D possibly TRBD2 on 7 matching bases. The CDR3 spans 18 residues. Germline V gene lookup returns CDR1 LGHNA and CDR2 YNFKEQ. Between the trimmed V and J ends, which lost 0 bases and 0 bases, there was a span of 18 bases. DNA for the CDR3: TGTGCCAGCAGCCAAGAGTTACGAGGAGGGGGGGACTCCTACGAGCAGTACTTC. Translating it yields CASSQELRGGGDSYEQYF.